A selection of T cell receptor beta chains follows, all from one sample in a study of blood T cells in healthy people across ages. TCRdb ran MiXCR on the 5' RACE reads and lists one entry per CDR3 protein. The sample has hundreds of thousands of distinct CDR3 sequences, 62% seen once. Source material: blood. Receptors originate from a man aged 25 to 45 in good health. Both conserved end residues are part of each CDR3. A D gene is named only where the DNA matches it firmly. Rows may omit the clone size; those that give it use once, few, many or a size class.

v_call: TRBV12-3/TRBV12-4; clone_size: NA; j_call: TRBJ2-1; d_call: TRBD1; cdr3_aa: CANSSQGVGNEQFF; cdr3_nt: TGTGCCAACAGTTCACAGGGGGTCGGAAATGAGCAGTTCTTC
v_call: TRBV20-1; clone_size: NA; j_call: TRBJ2-1; d_call: TRBD2; cdr3_aa: CSATGGAQDEQFF; cdr3_nt: TGCAGTGCTACCGGGGGGGCACAGGATGAGCAGTTCTTC
v_call: TRBV7-3; clone_size: few; j_call: TRBJ1-1; d_call: NA; cdr3_aa: CASSPTGYTEAFF; cdr3_nt: TGTGCTAGCAGCCCTACGGGGTACACTGAAGCTTTCTTT
v_call: TRBV2; clone_size: NA; j_call: TRBJ2-5; d_call: NA; cdr3_aa: CASQLRATQETQYF; cdr3_nt: TGTGCCAGCCAACTCCGGGCTACTCAAGAGACCCAGTACTTC
v_call: TRBV9; clone_size: NA; j_call: TRBJ2-5; d_call: TRBD1; cdr3_aa: CASSVAGQVGETQYF; cdr3_nt: TGTGCCAGCAGCGTAGCCGGACAGGTGGGCGAGACCCAGTACTTC
v_call: TRBV15; clone_size: NA; j_call: TRBJ2-3; d_call: NA; cdr3_aa: CATSRKIRADTQYF; cdr3_nt: TGTGCCACCAGCAGAAAAATTAGAGCAGATACGCAGTATTTT
v_call: TRBV7-3; clone_size: few; j_call: TRBJ2-1; d_call: TRBD2; cdr3_aa: CASSPPTSGGLNYNEQFF; cdr3_nt: TGTGCCAGCAGCCCCCCGACTAGCGGGGGGCTCAACTACAATGAGCAGTTCTTC
v_call: TRBV20-1; clone_size: NA; j_call: TRBJ2-1; d_call: NA; cdr3_aa: CSAPGTSNEQFF; cdr3_nt: TGCAGTGCTCCCGGGACATCTAATGAGCAGTTCTTC
v_call: TRBV28; clone_size: few; j_call: TRBJ2-7; d_call: NA; cdr3_aa: CASSLEDSTLSYEQYF; cdr3_nt: TGTGCCAGCAGTTTAGAGGACAGCACTCTCTCCTACGAGCAGTACTTC
v_call: TRBV7-8; clone_size: NA; j_call: TRBJ1-6; d_call: TRBD1; cdr3_aa: CASSSSPGGRSPLHF; cdr3_nt: TGTGCCAGCAGCTCCTCACCAGGGGGACGGTCACCCCTCCACTTT
v_call: TRBV29-1; clone_size: NA; j_call: TRBJ2-1; d_call: NA; cdr3_aa: CSVVRWEQVYNEQFF; cdr3_nt: TGCAGCGTCGTCCGGTGGGAACAGGTTTACAATGAGCAGTTCTTC
v_call: TRBV7-2; clone_size: NA; j_call: TRBJ2-3; d_call: NA; cdr3_aa: CAGSPMDTQYF; cdr3_nt: TGTGCCGGCAGCCCCATGGATACGCAGTATTTT
v_call: TRBV7-9; clone_size: NA; j_call: TRBJ2-5; d_call: TRBD2; cdr3_aa: CASSFGTSGEQDQETQYF; cdr3_nt: TGTGCCAGCAGCTTCGGGACTAGCGGGGAGCAAGACCAAGAGACCCAGTACTTC
v_call: TRBV2; clone_size: NA; j_call: TRBJ2-6; d_call: NA; cdr3_aa: CASSLIGTVGSGANVLTF; cdr3_nt: TGTGCCAGCAGCCTCATTGGGACGGTGGGCTCTGGGGCCAACGTCCTGACTTTC
v_call: TRBV11-2; clone_size: few; j_call: TRBJ1-2; d_call: NA; cdr3_aa: CASSLDRGEYGYTF; cdr3_nt: TGTGCCAGCAGCTTAGATCGAGGAGAGTATGGCTACACCTTC
v_call: TRBV27; clone_size: few; j_call: TRBJ2-5; d_call: NA; cdr3_aa: CASSWTRGETQYF; cdr3_nt: TGTGCCAGCAGTTGGACCAGGGGAGAGACCCAGTACTTC
v_call: TRBV4-2; clone_size: NA; j_call: TRBJ1-4; d_call: NA; cdr3_aa: CASSQRATNEKLFF; cdr3_nt: TGTGCCAGCAGCCAAAGAGCAACTAATGAAAAACTGTTTTTT
v_call: TRBV20-1; clone_size: NA; j_call: TRBJ2-1; d_call: TRBD2; cdr3_aa: CSAREAGGPTLNEQFF; cdr3_nt: TGCAGTGCTAGAGAAGCGGGGGGGCCGACGTTGAATGAGCAGTTCTTC
v_call: TRBV12-3/TRBV12-4; clone_size: few; j_call: TRBJ2-7; d_call: TRBD1; cdr3_aa: CASSPTGVGGYEQYF; cdr3_nt: TGTGCCAGCAGCCCGACAGGGGTTGGGGGCTACGAGCAGTACTTC
v_call: TRBV7-8; clone_size: NA; j_call: TRBJ2-3; d_call: TRBD2; cdr3_aa: CASSTLAGRTDTQYF; cdr3_nt: TGTGCCAGCAGCACACTAGCGGGGCGCACAGATACGCAGTATTTT
v_call: TRBV11-1; clone_size: few; j_call: TRBJ2-1; d_call: NA; cdr3_aa: CASSGSYEQFF; cdr3_nt: TGTGCCAGCAGCGGGAGCTATGAGCAGTTCTTC
v_call: TRBV5-1; clone_size: NA; j_call: TRBJ2-3; d_call: NA; cdr3_aa: CASSSLSTDTRYF; cdr3_nt: TGCGCCAGCAGCTCCTTAAGCACAGATACGCGGTATTTT
v_call: TRBV6-6; clone_size: NA; j_call: TRBJ1-2; d_call: NA; cdr3_aa: CASTHNLGQAGYTF; cdr3_nt: TGTGCCAGCACCCACAATTTGGGACAAGCAGGCTACACCTTC